The present T cell receptor beta chain was sequenced within a study of identical twins. Study results and caveats: Insertions were reduced in abundant cord blood beta clonotypes but not in memory repertoires. Some out-of-frame alpha sequences were shared by twins, and these showed excess low generation probability.

This clonotype showed up many times. The antigen is unknown. A universal primer site arose from template switching, and cDNA bore unique molecular identifiers. MiXCR, run by TCRdb on the 5' RACE reads, gives a single entry per CDR3 protein. The data contain around 480,000 distinct CDR3 sequences, 13% to 15% of them singletons. These data were likewise used in another study, on yellow fever vaccine responses in identical twins. Per that study: As reported, the vaccine T cell response of twins seemed partly convergent and partly personalized.

Sequencing was performed on CD4+ T cells sorted from blood. The source of this sequence is a woman aged 18-29 years in good health.

The CDR3 loop is CASSLSPSGGADTQYF. The DNA for the CDR3 is TGCGCCAGCAGCTTGTCGCCTAGCGGGGGGGCAGATACGCAGTATTTT. The gene calls are TRBV5-1 and TRBJ2-3, with TRBD2 matching 12 bases. V trimming: 1 base; J trimming: 4 bases; junction bases outside the gene matches: 4. CDR3 length: 16 residues. In germline, CDR1 is SGHRS, CDR2 YFSETQ.